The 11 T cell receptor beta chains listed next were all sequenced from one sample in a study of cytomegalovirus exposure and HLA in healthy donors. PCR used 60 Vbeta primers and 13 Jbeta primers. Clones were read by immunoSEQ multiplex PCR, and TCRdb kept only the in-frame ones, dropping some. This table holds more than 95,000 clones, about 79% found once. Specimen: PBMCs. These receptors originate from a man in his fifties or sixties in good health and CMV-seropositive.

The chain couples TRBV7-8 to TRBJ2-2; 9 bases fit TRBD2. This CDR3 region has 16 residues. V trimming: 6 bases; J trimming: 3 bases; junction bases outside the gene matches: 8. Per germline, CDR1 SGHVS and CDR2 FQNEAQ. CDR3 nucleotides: TGTGCCAGCAGTTCCTCAGCGGGGGGACACACCGGGGAGCTGTTTTTT. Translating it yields CASSSSAGGHTGELFF.

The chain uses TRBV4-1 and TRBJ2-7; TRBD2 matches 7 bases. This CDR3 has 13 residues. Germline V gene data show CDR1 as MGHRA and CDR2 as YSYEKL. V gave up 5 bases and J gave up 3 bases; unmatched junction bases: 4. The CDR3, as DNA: TGCGCCAGCAGCGGGGGGGAGATCTACGAGCAGTACTTC. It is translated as CASSGGEIYEQYF.

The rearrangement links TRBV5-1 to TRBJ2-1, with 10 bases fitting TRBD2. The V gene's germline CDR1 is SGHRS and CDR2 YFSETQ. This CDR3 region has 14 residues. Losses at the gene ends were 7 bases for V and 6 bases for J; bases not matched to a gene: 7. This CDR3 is CASQPGLATNEQFF. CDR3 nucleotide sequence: TGCGCCAGCCAACCGGGACTAGCGACCAATGAGCAGTTCTTC.

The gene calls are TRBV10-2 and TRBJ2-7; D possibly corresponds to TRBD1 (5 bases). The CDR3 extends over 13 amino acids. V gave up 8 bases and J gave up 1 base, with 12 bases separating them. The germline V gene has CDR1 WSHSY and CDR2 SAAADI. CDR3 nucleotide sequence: TGCGCCAGCGGGGCAGTCTTATCCTACGAGCAGTACTTC. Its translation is CASGAVLSYEQYF.

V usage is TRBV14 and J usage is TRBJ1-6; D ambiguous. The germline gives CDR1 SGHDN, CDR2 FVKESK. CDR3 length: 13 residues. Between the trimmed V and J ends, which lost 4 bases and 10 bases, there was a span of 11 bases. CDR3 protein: CASSPLPYSPLHF. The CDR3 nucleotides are TGTGCCAGCAGCCCTCTCCCCTACTCACCCCTCCACTTT. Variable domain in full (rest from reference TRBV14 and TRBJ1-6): EAGVTQFPSHSVIEKGQTVTLRCDPISGHDNLYWYRRVMGKEIKFLLHFVKESKQDESGMPNNRFLAERTGGTYSTLKVQPAELEDSGVYFCASSPLPYSPLHFGNGTRLTVT.

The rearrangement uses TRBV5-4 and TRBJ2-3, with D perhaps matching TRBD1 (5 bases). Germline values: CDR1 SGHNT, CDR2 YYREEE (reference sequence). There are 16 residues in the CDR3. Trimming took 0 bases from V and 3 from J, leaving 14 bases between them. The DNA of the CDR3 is TGTGCCAGCAGCTTGGAAGGACCTAGGGGAACAGATACGCAGTATTTT. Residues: CASSLEGPRGTDTQYF.

The CDR3 DNA reads TGTGCCAGCAGCCAAGGACTAGCGCGGAACGAGCAGTACTTC. Its translation is CASSQGLARNEQYF. The gene calls are TRBV11-2 and TRBJ2-7; 9 bases align to TRBD2. The CDR3 runs to 14 residues. With 5 bases clipped from V and 5 bases from J, the junction kept 7 bases outside the gene matches. Germline V CDR1 and CDR2: SGHAT, FQNNGV.

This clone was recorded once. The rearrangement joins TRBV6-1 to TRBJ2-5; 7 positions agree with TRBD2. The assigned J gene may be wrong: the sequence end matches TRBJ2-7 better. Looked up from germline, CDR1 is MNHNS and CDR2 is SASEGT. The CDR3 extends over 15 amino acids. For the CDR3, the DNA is TGTGCCAGCAGTGAAGGGGGAGGGAGCTCCTACGAGCAGTACTTC. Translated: CASSEGGGSSYEQYF.

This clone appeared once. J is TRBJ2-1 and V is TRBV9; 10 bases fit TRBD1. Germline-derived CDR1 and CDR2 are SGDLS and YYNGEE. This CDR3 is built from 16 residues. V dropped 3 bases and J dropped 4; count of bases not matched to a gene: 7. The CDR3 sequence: CASSGRGQGYYNEQFF. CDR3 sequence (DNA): TGTGCCAGCAGCGGACGGGGACAGGGGTATTACAATGAGCAGTTCTTC.

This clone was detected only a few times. The CDR3, as DNA: TGTGCCAGCGGACAGGGGGCTATTTGGAATGAGCAGTTCTTC. Translated, it gives CASGQGAIWNEQFF. This chain connects TRBV14 to TRBJ2-1; 11 nucleotides align to TRBD1. This CDR3 has 14 residues. Trimming cost V 8 bases and J 7 bases; bases outside gene matches: 7. Germline V gene lookup returns CDR1 SGHDN and CDR2 FVKESK.

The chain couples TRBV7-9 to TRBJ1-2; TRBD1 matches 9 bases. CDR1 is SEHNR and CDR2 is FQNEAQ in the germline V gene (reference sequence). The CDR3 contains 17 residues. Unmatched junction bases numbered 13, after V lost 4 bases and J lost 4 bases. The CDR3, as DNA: TGTGCCAGCAGCTCCCCCCCCGGGACAGGGAGAGGCTATGGCTACACCTTC. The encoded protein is CASSSPPGTGRGYGYTF.